This T cell receptor (beta chain) was sequenced during a study of human T cells and chemical hapten exposure. Across the whole study: Variation in per-sample TCR yields came mainly from small pooled library volume differences.

This clonotype has at least ten counts. TCRdb redid the calling of the RACE reads with MiXCR, one entry per CDR3 protein. Found here are roughly 140,000 distinct CDR3 sequences, around 11% of them singletons; the top ten hold around 1.4%. The time point: patch test 2, 6 weeks after DPC sensitization. The treatment here: therapeutic diphenylcyclopropenone sensitization with weekly scalp DPC. Blood draws came first, before each patch test. There are 17 residues in the CDR3. The V gene's germline CDR1 is DFQATT and CDR2 SNEGSKA (reference sequence). V trimming: 2 bases; J trimming: 7 bases; junction bases outside the gene matches: 15.

The TCR was taken from a woman aged 45-65 years with alopecia areata. Some clones in this sample may be carry-over from other donors' samples. The chain links TRBV20-1 to TRBJ1-5, with 9 bases lining up with TRBD1. The material was whole blood, obtained in connection with sensitization to the hapten diphenylcyclopropenone (DPC). The CDR3 nucleotides read TGCAGTGCTAGAACCCCCCGGGACAGGGTGTCACAACAGCCCCAGCATTTT. This encodes CSARTPRDRVSQQPQHF.